The clone carrying this TCR beta chain was seen at least ten times. Its specificity is not known. Researchers attached unique molecular identifiers to individual cDNA molecules. TCRdb passed the 5' RACE reads through MiXCR, listing each CDR3 protein once. The repertoire has approximately 20,000 distinct CDR3 sequences, about 5% of them found once; the top ten carry approximately 4.3%. Trimming cost V 5 bases and J 5 bases; bases outside gene matches: 13. CDR3 size: 16 residues. Germline CDR1 and CDR2: SGHTA and FQGTGA. The data are from a study of early T cells in non-severe SARS-CoV-2 infection. In the study overall: Sequenced material consisted of bulk RNA (from unsorted whole blood), and chains were unpaired.

Findings and limits, study-wide: CD4 and private specificities were missed by VDJdb matching, which favored anti-spike CD8 responses.

This rearrangement joins TRBV7-3 to TRBJ2-5, with 8 positions matching TRBD2. The material sequenced was whole blood. The clonotype comes from an adult who was a healthcare worker with PCR-confirmed SARS-CoV-2 infection or an uninfected control (not recorded which). The CDR3 DNA sequence: TGTGCCAGCAGCAGCGGGAGCTCTCAAAAGGGGGAGACCCAGTACTTC. The encoded protein is CASSSGSSQKGETQYF.